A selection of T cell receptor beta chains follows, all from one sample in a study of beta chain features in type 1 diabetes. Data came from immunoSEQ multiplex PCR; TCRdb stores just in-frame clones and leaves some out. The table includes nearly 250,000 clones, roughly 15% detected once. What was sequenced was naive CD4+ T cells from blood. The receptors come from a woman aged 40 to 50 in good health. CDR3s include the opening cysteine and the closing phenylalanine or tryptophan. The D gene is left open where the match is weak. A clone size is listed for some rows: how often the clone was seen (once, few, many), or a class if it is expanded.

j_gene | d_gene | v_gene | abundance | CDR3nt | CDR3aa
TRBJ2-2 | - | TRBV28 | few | TGTGCCAGCAGACTAGCAGCCGGGGAGCTGTTTTTT | CASRLAAGELFF
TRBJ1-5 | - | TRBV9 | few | TGTGCCAGCAGCAGGGGTTTAGGGAATCAGCCCCAGCATTTT | CASSRGLGNQPQHF
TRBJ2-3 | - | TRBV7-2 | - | TGTGCCAGCAGCCGTGTAACTTATACGCAGTATTTT | CASSRVTYTQYF
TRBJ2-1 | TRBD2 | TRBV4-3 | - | TGCGCCAGCAGCCAAGGCTTAGGGGACGGGGGGGGATGGGTCATCGATGAGCAGTTCTTC | CASSQGLGDGGGWVIDEQFF
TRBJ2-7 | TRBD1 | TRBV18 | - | TGTGCCAGCTCACCCCCCAGACAGGGGTCCTACGAGCAGTACTTC | CASSPPRQGSYEQYF
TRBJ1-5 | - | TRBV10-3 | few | TGTGCCATCAGCGCGGAACTTGACAATCAGCCCCAGCATTTT | CAISAELDNQPQHF
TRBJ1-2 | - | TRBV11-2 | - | TGTGCCAGCAGCTTTGGGGGAGGGGATGGCTACACCTTC | CASSFGGGDGYTF
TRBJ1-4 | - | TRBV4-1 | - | TGCGCCAGCAGCCAAGAGGGCCTTCTCTCAACTAATGAAAAACTGTTTTTT | CASSQEGLLSTNEKLFF
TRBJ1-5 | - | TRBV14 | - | TGTGCCAGCAGCCCAGGGGTGGGACCCAATCAGCCCCAGCATTTT | CASSPGVGPNQPQHF
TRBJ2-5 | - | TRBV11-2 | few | TGTGCCAGCAGCTTCACAGGGTCAGAGACCCAGTACTTC | CASSFTGSETQYF
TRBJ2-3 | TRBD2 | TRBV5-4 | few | TGTGCCAGCAGCACGAGGACTAGAACAGATACGCAGTATTTT | CASSTRTRTDTQYF
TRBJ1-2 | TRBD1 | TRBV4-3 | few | TGCGCCAGCAGCCAAGCCGTCGACAGGGTAAACTATGGCTACACCTTC | CASSQAVDRVNYGYTF
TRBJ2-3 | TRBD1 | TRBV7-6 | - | TGTGCCAGCAGCCAAAGACAGGGCCCAGATACGCAGTATTTT | CASSQRQGPDTQYF
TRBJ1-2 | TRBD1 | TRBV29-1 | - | TGCAGCGTTAACAGGGGGTCGGTTGGCTACACCTTC | CSVNRGSVGYTF
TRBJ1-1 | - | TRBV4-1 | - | TGCGCCAGCAGCCATGACGGAGGTAACGCTGAAGCTTTCTTT | CASSHDGGNAEAFF
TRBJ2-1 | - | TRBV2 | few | TGTGCCAGCAGTGGGGGGACATACCTCAATGAGCAGTTCTTC | CASSGGTYLNEQFF
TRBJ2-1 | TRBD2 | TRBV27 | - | TGTGCCAGCAGTCGGACTAGCGGTAGCTCCTACAATGAGCAGTTCTTC | CASSRTSGSSYNEQFF
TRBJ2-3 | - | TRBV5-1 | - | TGCGCCAGCAGCTTGGTGACTAGTATAGATACGCAGTATTTT | CASSLVTSIDTQYF
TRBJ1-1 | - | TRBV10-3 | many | TGTGCCACACAGGGGAACACTGAAGCTTTCTTT | CATQGNTEAFF
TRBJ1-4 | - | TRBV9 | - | TGTGCCAGCAGAACGGACAGTGGTGAAAAACTGTTTTTT | CASRTDSGEKLFF
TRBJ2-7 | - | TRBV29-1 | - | TGCAGCGTGGGCCGACAGGAGCTCCACGAGCAGTACTTC | CSVGRQELHEQYF
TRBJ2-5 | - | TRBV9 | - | TGTGCCAGCAGCGTAGGGGGCTGGGAGACCCAGTACTTC | CASSVGGWETQYF
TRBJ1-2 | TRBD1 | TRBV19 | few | TGTGCCAGTAGTAGGGACAGGGACTATGGCTACACCTTC | CASSRDRDYGYTF
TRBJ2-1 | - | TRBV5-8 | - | TGTGCCACAAGGAGGGGAACGCGGGGATCGAATGAGCAGTTCTTC | CATRRGTRGSNEQFF
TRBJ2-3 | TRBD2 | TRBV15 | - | TGTGCCACCAGCAGGGTCCGGGGACTAGCGGGGAGCACAGATACGCAGTATTTT | CATSRVRGLAGSTDTQYF
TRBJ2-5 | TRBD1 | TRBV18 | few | TGTGCCAGCTCACCCCCCGGACAGGGGGGGACCCAGTACTTC | CASSPPGQGGTQYF
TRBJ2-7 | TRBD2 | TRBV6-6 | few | TGTGCCAGCACCCTGGGGGGGACGCCCTACGAGCAGTACTTC | CASTLGGTPYEQYF
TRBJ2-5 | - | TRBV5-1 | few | TGCGCCAGCAGCTTGTCGAGCAGGGAAGAGACCCAGTACTTC | CASSLSSREETQYF
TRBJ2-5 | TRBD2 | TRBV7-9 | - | TGTGCCAGCAGCTTCGGACTAGCGGCGGGGGAGGCCCAGTACTTC | CASSFGLAAGEAQYF
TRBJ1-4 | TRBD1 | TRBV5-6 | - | TGTGCCAGCAGCTTTGAAGGACAGGGGAACGAAAAACTGTTTTTT | CASSFEGQGNEKLFF
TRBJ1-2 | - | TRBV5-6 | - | TGTGCCAGCAGCTTGATAGGGCGGGACTATGGCTACACCTTC | CASSLIGRDYGYTF
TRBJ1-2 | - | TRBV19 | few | TGTGCCAGTCGACAAAACTATGGCTACACCTTC | CASRQNYGYTF
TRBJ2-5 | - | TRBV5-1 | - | TGCGCCAGCAGCCCGGACCGGGGTAACCAAGAGACCCAGTACTTC | CASSPDRGNQETQYF
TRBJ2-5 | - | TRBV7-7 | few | TGTGCTAGCAGCCCTAGGGAGGATTTGGAGACCCAGTACTTC | CASSPREDLETQYF
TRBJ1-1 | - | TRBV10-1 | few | TGCGCCAGCAGTGACCTAAGACGGGGTGAAGCTTTCTTT | CASSDLRRGEAFF
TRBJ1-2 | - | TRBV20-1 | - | TGCAGGGACAGAGACTATGGCTACACCTTC | CRDRDYGYTF
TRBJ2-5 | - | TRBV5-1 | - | TGCGCCAGCAGCTTGGAAGGGGTCCCTGAGACCCAGTACTTC | CASSLEGVPETQYF
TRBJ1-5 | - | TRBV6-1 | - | TGTGCCAGCAGTGGACGTCGGGGGGAGGTCCGTCAGCCCCAGCATTTT | CASSGRRGEVRQPQHF
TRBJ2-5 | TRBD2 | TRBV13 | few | TGTGCCAGCAGCACCGGTTTGGGACTAGCGGGGGGCGAAGGAGAGACCCAGTACTTC | CASSTGLGLAGGEGETQYF
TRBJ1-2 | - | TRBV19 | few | TGTGCCAGTAGTTTTTCGACAGGAGGAGGCTACACCTTC | CASSFSTGGGYTF
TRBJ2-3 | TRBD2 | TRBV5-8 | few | TGTGCCAGCAGCTACTGGGCTAGCGGGGTGACAGATACGCAGTATTTT | CASSYWASGVTDTQYF
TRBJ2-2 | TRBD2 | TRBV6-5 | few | TGTGCCAGCAGTTACGGGGCGGGGGGGCTGGTGTGGGAGCTGTTTTTT | CASSYGAGGLVWELFF
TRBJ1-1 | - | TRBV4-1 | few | TGCGCCAGCAGCCAAAGGCGGGACACTGAAGCTTTCTTT | CASSQRRDTEAFF
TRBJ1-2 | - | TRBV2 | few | TGTGCCAGCACCATTAACTATGGCTACACCTTC | CASTINYGYTF
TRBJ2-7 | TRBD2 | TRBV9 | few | TGTGCCAGCAGCGTAGCTGCGGGGGAGGGCGGCGAGCAGTACTTC | CASSVAAGEGGEQYF
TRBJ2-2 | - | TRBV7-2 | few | TGTGCCAGCAGCTTAATCGGTGTAGGGGCCGGGGAGCTGTTTTTT | CASSLIGVGAGELFF
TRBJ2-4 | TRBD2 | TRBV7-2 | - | TGTGCCAGCACTCCAGGTGGGGGGGACCGAAACATTCAGTACTTC | CASTPGGGDRNIQYF
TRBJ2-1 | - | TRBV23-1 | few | TGCGCCAGCGACGATTTGGGGGGAACCAATGAGCAGTTCTTC | CASDDLGGTNEQFF
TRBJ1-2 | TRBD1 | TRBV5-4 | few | TGTGCCAGCAGCTTGCCTCAGACAGGGAGGAGTGGCTACACCTTC | CASSLPQTGRSGYTF
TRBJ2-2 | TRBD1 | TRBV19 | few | TGTGCCAGCCGGGACAGGCCGCAAAACACCGGGGAGCTGTTTTTT | CASRDRPQNTGELFF
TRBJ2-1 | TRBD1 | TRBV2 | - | TGTGCCACCCAGCGGGACAGGGTAAACAATGAGCAGTTCTTC | CATQRDRVNNEQFF
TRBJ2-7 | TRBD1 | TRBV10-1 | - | TGCGCCAGCAGTGATCCCGGACAGGGGATCTACGAGCAGTACTTC | CASSDPGQGIYEQYF
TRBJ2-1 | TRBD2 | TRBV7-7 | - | TGTGCTAGCAGCTCCGGGACTACCAGCTACAATGAGCAGTTCTTC | CASSSGTTSYNEQFF
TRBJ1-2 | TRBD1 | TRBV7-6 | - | TGTGCCAGCAGCCCCCGGACAGGGAGAGGCTACACCTTC | CASSPRTGRGYTF
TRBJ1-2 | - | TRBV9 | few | TGTGCCAGCAGCGCCCTGGCCTTCTATGGCTACACCTTC | CASSALAFYGYTF
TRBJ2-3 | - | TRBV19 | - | TGTGCCAGTAGTGGGGACACCACAGATACGCAGTATTTT | CASSGDTTDTQYF
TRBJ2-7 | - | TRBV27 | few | TGTGCCAGCAGCCAGGGTTGGGAGCAGTACTTC | CASSQGWEQYF
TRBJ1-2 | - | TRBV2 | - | TGTGCCAGCATTAAAGGACAAGCAGCTAACTATGGCTACACCTTC | CASIKGQAANYGYTF
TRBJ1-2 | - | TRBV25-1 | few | TGTGCCAGCAGTGAACTACCGCTTAGCGGCTACACCTTC | CASSELPLSGYTF